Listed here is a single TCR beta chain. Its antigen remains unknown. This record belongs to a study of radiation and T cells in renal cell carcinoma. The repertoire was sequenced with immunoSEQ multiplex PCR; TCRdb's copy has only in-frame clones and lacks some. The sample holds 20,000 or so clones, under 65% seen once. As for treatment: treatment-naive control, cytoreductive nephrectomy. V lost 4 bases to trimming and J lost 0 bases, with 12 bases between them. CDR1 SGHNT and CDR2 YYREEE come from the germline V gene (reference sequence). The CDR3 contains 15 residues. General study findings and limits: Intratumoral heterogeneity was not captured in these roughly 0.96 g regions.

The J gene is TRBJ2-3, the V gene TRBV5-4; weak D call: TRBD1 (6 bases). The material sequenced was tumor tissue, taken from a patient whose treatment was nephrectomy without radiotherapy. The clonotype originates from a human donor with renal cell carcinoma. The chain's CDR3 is CASSPPGDSTDTQYF. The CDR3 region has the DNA TGTGCCAGCAGCCCACCAGGGGATAGCACAGATACGCAGTATTTT.